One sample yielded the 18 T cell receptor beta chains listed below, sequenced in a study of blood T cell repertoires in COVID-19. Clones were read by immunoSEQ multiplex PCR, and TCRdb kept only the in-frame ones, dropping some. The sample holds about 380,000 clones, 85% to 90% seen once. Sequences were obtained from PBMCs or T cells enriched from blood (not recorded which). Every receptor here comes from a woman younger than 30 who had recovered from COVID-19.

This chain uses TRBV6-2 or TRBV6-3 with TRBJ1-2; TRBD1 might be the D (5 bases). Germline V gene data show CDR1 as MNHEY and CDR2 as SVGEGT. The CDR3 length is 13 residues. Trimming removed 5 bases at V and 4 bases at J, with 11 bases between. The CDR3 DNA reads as TGTGCCAGCAGTATCGACAGAATCTATGGCTACACCTTC. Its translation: CASSIDRIYGYTF.

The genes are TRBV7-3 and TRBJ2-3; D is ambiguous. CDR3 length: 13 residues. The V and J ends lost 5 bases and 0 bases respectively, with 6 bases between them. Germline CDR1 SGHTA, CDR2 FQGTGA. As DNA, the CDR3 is TGTGCCAGCAGCCGAACTAGCACAGATACGCAGTATTTT. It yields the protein CASSRTSTDTQYF.

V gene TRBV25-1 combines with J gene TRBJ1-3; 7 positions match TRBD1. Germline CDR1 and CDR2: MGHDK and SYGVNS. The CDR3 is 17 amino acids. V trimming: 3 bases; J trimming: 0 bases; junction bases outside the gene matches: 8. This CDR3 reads CASSELGQRFSGNTIYF. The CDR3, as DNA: TGTGCCAGCAGTGAGCTGGGACAGCGATTCTCTGGAAACACCATATATTTT.

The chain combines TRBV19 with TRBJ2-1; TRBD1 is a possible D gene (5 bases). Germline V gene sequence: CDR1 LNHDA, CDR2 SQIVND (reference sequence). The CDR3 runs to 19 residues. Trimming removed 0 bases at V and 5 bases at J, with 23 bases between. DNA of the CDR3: TGTGCCAGTAGTATAGATTGGGGCAGCTGGATCGAGAATGACAATGAGCAGTTCTTC. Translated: CASSIDWGSWIENDNEQFF.

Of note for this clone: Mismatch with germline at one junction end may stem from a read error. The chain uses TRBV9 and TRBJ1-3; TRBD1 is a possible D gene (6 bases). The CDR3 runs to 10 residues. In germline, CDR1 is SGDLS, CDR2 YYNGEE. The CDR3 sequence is CASSPPPGDF. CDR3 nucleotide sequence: TGTGCCAGCAGCCCCCCCCCAGGGGATTTT.

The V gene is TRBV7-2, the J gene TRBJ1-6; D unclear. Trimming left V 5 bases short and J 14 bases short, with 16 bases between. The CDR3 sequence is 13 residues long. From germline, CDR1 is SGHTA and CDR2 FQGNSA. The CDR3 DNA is TGTGCCAGCAGCGCCACGGAGGGTATTACCCTCCACTTT. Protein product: CASSATEGITLHF.

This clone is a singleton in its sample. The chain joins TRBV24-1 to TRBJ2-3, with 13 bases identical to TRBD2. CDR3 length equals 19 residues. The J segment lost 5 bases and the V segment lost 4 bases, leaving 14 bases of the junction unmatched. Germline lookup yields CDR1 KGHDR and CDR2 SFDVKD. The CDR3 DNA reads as TGTGCCACCAGTGACGGTTCGGTTCGACTAGCGGGGGGCATAGATACGCAGTATTTT. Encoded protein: CATSDGSVRLAGGIDTQYF.

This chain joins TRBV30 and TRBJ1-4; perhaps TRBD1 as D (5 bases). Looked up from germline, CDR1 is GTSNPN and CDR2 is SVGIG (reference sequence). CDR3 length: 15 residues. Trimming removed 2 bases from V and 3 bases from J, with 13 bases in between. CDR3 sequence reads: CAWSPWGGANEKLFF. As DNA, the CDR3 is TGTGCCTGGAGTCCCTGGGGGGGAGCTAATGAAAAACTGTTTTTT.

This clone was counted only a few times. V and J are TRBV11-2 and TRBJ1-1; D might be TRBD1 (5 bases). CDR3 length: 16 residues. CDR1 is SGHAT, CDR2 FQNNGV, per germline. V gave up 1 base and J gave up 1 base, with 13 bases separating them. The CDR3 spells CASSLGFREENTEAFF. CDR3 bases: TGTGCCAGCAGCTTAGGGTTCAGGGAAGAGAACACTGAAGCTTTCTTT.

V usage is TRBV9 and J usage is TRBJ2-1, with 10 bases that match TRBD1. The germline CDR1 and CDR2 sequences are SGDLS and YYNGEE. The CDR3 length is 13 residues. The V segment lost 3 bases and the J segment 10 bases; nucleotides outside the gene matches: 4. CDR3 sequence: CASSEDRGPEQFF. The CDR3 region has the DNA TGTGCCAGCAGCGAAGACAGGGGGCCCGAGCAGTTCTTC.

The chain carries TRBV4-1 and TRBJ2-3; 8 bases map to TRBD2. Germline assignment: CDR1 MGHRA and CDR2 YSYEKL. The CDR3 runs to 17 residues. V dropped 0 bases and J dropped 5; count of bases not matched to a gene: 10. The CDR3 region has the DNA TGCGCCAGCAGCCAAGATCCCCGGGGGGGGCTTTTAGATACGCAGTATTTT. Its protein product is CASSQDPRGGLLDTQYF.

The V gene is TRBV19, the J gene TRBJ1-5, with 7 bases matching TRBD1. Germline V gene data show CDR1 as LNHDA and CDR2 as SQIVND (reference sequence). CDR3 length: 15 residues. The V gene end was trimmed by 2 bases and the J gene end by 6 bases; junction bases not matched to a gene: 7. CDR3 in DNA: TGTGCCAGTAGTATAATAGGAGGGGGCGGTCAGCCCCAGCATTTT. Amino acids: CASSIIGGGGQPQHF. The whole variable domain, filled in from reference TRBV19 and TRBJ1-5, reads DGGITQSPKYLFRKEGQNVTLSCEQNLNHDAMYWYRQDPGQGLRLIYYSQIVNDFQKGDIAEGYSVSREKKESFPLTVTSAQKNPTAFYLCASSIIGGGGQPQHFGDGTRLSIL.

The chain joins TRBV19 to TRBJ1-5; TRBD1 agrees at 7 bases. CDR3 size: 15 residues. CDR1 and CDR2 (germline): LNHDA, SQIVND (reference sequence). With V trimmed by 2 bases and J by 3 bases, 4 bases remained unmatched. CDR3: CASSIRDSLNQPQHF. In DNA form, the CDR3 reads TGTGCCAGTAGTATACGGGACAGCCTCAATCAGCCCCAGCATTTT.

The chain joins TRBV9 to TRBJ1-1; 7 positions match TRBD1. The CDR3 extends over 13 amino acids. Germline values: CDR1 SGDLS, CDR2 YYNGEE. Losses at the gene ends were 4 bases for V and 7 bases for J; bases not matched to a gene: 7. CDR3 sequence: CASSRKGANEAFF. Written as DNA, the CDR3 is TGTGCCAGCAGCCGAAAGGGGGCTAATGAAGCTTTCTTT.

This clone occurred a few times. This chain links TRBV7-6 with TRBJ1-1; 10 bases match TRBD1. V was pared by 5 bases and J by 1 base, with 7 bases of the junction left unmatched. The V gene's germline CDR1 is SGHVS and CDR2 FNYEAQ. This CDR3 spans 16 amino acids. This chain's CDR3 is CASSTRQGAGNTEAFF. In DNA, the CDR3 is TGTGCCAGCAGCACCCGACAGGGGGCGGGGAACACTGAAGCTTTCTTT.

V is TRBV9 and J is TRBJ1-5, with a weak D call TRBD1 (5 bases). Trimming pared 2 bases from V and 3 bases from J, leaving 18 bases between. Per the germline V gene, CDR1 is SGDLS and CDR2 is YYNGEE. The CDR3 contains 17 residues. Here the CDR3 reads CASSVGDSTPLNQPQHF. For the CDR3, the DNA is TGTGCCAGCAGCGTCGGGGACTCTACCCCCCTCAATCAGCCCCAGCATTTT.

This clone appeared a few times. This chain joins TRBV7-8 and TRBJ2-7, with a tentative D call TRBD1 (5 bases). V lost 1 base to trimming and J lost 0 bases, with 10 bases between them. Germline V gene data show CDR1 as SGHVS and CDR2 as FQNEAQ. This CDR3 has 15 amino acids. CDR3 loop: CASSLVGVGSYEQYF. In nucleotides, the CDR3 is TGTGCCAGCAGCTTAGTAGGGGTTGGCTCCTACGAGCAGTACTTC.

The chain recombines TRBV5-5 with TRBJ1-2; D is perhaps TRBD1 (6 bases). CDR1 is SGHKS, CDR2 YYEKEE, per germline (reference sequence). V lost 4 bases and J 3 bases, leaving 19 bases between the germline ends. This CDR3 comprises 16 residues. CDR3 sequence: CASSHQDRRTDYGYTF. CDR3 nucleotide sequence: TGTGCCAGCAGCCACCAGGACAGAAGAACCGACTATGGCTACACCTTC.